This T cell receptor (beta chain) originates from a study of response to subunit inactivated influenza vaccine. This CDR3 has 17 residues. Trimming at V came to 11 bases and at J to 5 bases, leaving 17 bases not matched to a gene. CDR1 is LGHDT and CDR2 is YNNKEL in the germline V gene (reference sequence). The count of this clonotype is one. Each CDR3 protein is one row after TCRdb ran MiXCR on the RT-PCR reads. The profile shows about 520,000 distinct CDR3 sequences, 6.5% to 8% of them singletons. This chain links TRBV3-1 with TRBJ2-2, with TRBD2 matching over 10 bases. The starting material was PBMCs from blood, obtained less than 30 months after vaccination. The TCR comes from a man aged 45 to 70 who received an inactivated influenza vaccine. The CDR3 sequence: CALYGELAGGTTGELFF. The CDR3 DNA is TGTGCCCTCTATGGGGAATTAGCGGGGGGTACAACCGGGGAGCTGTTTTTT. The entire variable domain, with the rest obtained from reference TRBV3-1 and TRBJ2-2, is as follows: DTAVSQTPKYLVTQMGNDKSIKCEQNLGHDTMYWYKQDSKKFLKIMFSYNNKELIINETVPNRFSPKSPDKAHLNLHINSLELGDSAVYFCALYGELAGGTTGELFFGEGSRLTVL.